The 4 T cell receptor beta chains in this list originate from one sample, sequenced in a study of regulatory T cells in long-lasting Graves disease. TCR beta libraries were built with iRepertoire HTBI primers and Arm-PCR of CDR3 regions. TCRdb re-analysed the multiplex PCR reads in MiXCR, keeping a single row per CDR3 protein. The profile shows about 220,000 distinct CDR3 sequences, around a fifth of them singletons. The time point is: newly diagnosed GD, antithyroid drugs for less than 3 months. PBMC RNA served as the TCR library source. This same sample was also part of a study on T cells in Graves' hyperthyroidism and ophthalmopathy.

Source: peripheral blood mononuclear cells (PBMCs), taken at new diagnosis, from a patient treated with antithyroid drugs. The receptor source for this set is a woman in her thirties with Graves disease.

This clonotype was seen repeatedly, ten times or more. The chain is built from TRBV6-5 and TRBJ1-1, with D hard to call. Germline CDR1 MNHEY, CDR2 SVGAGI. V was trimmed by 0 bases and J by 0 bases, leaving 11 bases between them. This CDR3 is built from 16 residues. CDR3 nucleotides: TGTGCCAGCAGTTACTCGAAGGTTGTAGTGAACACTGAAGCTTTCTTT. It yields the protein CASSYSKVVVNTEAFF.

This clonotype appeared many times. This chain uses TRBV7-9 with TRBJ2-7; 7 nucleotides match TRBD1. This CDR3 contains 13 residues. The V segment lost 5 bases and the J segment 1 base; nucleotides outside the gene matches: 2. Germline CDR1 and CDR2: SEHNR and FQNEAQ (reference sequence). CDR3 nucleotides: TGTGCCAGCAGCCGGACAGGTTCCTACGAGCAGTACTTC. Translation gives CASSRTGSYEQYF.

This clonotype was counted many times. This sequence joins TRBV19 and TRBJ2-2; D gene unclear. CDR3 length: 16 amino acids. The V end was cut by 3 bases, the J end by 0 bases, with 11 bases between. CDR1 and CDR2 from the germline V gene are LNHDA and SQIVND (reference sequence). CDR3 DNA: TGTGCCAGTAGTATCCCAGGACGGGCGAACACCGGGGAGCTGTTTTTT. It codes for CASSIPGRANTGELFF.

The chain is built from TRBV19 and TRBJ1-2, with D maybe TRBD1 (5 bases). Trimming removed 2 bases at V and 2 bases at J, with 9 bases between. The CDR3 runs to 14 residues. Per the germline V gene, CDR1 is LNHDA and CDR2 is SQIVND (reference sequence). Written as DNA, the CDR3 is TGTGCCAGTAGTATACTTCCAGGGAACTATGGCTACACCTTC. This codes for CASSILPGNYGYTF.